Following are 12 T cell receptor beta chains from one sample sequenced in a study of cytomegalovirus exposure and HLA in healthy donors. 60 Vbeta and 13 Jbeta primers were used in PCR. The data were produced by immunoSEQ multiplex PCR, yet TCRdb's version contains in-frame clones alone and is incomplete. The sample has 100,000 to 120,000 clones; roughly three quarters are singletons. The sequenced sample consisted of PBMCs. All receptors come from a male donor in good health and CMV-seronegative.

The V gene is TRBV7-2, the J gene TRBJ2-1; tentative D call: TRBD2 (5 bases). CDR3 length: 16 amino acids. Germline V gives CDR1 SGHTA, CDR2 FQGNSA. The V gene lost 4 bases and the J gene lost 4 bases, with 17 bases spanning the gap. The CDR3 region has the DNA TGTGCCAGCAGCTCGTATGAGGGCCGAGGATACAATGAGCAGTTCTTC. This gives the protein CASSSYEGRGYNEQFF.

DNA for the CDR3: TGTGCCAGCAGTACAGCAGGGGGCAAGTACGAGCAGTACTTC. Residues: CASSTAGGKYEQYF. The chain uses TRBV28 and TRBJ2-5; 8 bases map to TRBD1. Judging by the DNA end, TRBJ2-7 fits better; the J call may be wrong. The CDR3 runs 14 residues. The germline V gene encodes CDR1 MDHEN and CDR2 SYDVKM.

The table lists this clone with many counts. V is TRBV6-1 and J is TRBJ2-5; 8 nucleotides agree with TRBD1. V shed 6 bases, J shed 5 bases, and the junction held 5 bases outside the gene matches. The germline V gene has CDR1 MNHNS and CDR2 SASEGT. This CDR3 region has 13 residues. As DNA, the CDR3 is TGTGCCAGCAGACCCAGACAGGGGGAGACCCAGTACTTC. It specifies CASRPRQGETQYF.

The table lists this clone with a count of one. The V and J genes are TRBV5-4 and TRBJ2-3; D may be TRBD2 (6 bases). The CDR3 has 15 residues. The germline gives CDR1 SGHNT, CDR2 YYREEE (reference sequence). V lost 3 bases and J lost 0, with 11 bases in between. The CDR3 nucleotides are TGTGCCAGCAGCTCAAAAGGAGGGAGCACAGATACGCAGTATTTT. As protein: CASSSKGGSTDTQYF.

The chain has TRBV7-9 and TRBJ1-1, with D possibly matching TRBD1 (5 bases). V dropped 5 bases and J dropped 4 bases, with 14 bases sitting between them. This CDR3 region has 14 residues. Germline values: CDR1 SEHNR, CDR2 FQNEAQ (reference sequence). CDR3 sequence (DNA): TGTGCCAGCAGCCCAGAGGCCAGGGCCACTGAAGCTTTCTTT. Protein sequence: CASSPEARATEAFF.

V is TRBV2 and J is TRBJ2-3; possibly TRBD2 for D (5 bases). CDR3 length: 14 residues. The germline V and J ends were trimmed by 7 bases and 3 bases, with 14 bases remaining between them. Germline-derived CDR1 and CDR2 are SNHLY and FYNNEI. The CDR3 DNA reads TGTGCCAGCAAGGAGGCGTTTGGGACAGATACGCAGTATTTT. Residues: CASKEAFGTDTQYF.

The chain has TRBV6-5 and TRBJ2-7; 12 positions match TRBD2. Losses at the gene ends were 4 bases for V and 1 base for J; bases not matched to a gene: 5. The CDR3 has 16 amino acids. Germline V gene lookup returns CDR1 MNHEY and CDR2 SVGAGI. The CDR3 DNA sequence: TGTGCCAGCAGTTTCCCTGGGACTAGCGGGTCCTACGAGCAGTACTTC. Protein: CASSFPGTSGSYEQYF.

The chain carries TRBV13 and TRBJ1-4, with a tentative D call TRBD1 (5 bases). Germline lookup yields CDR1 PRHDT and CDR2 FYEKMQ (reference sequence). V was clipped by 1 base and J by 12 bases, with 9 bases between them. This CDR3 has 12 residues. This CDR3 is CASSLAQTELFF. CDR3 sequence (DNA): TGTGCCAGCAGCTTAGCTCAGACAGAACTGTTTTTT.

The chain combines TRBV7-2 with TRBJ2-7; possibly TRBD2 for D (5 bases). The CDR3 loop spans 15 amino acids. Trimming removed 5 bases from V and 12 bases from J, with 26 bases in between. Germline assignment: CDR1 SGHTA and CDR2 FQGNSA. The chain's CDR3 is CASSKQPTGGLEMYF. The CDR3 region has the DNA TGTGCCAGCAGCAAACAACCGACGGGCGGGCTAGAGATGTACTTC.

The V gene is TRBV7-8, the J gene TRBJ2-2; 10 bases are a match to TRBD2. The CDR3 is made up of 16 amino acids. V lost 5 bases, J lost 2 bases, and 5 bases stayed unmatched. Germline CDR1 is SGHVS and CDR2 is FQNEAQ. For the CDR3, the DNA is TGTGCCAGCAGCCCTGGACTAGCGGTAAACACCGGGGAGCTGTTTTTT. It translates to CASSPGLAVNTGELFF.

J is TRBJ2-4 and V is TRBV4-2; a weak D match, TRBD2 (6 bases). The CDR3 totals 17 residues. The ends were cut back, 0 bases at V and 5 bases at J, with 17 bases in the middle. Germline V gene lookup returns CDR1 LGHNA and CDR2 YNFKEQ. The chain's CDR3 is CASSQDAGFSTQNIQYF. The CDR3 nucleotides are TGTGCCAGCAGCCAAGATGCGGGGTTTTCGACCCAAAACATTCAGTACTTC.

This rearrangement joins TRBV7-9 to TRBJ2-1; tentatively, D is TRBD2 (5 bases). Germline V gene sequence: CDR1 SEHNR, CDR2 FQNEAQ (reference sequence). Trimming pared 7 bases from V and 1 base from J, leaving 11 bases between. CDR3 size: 14 residues. CDR3 residues: CASTLTSSYNEQFF. For the CDR3, the DNA is TGTGCCAGCACCCTAACTAGTTCCTACAATGAGCAGTTCTTC.